Listed below are T cell receptor beta chains from one sample, sequenced in a study of regulatory T cells in long-lasting Graves disease. TCRdb independently ran MiXCR on the multiplex PCR reads; one entry per CDR3 protein. The sample lists some 560,000 distinct CDR3 sequences; 15% to 20% were seen once. These data are also associated with another study on T cells in Graves' hyperthyroidism and ophthalmopathy.

Material: peripheral blood mononuclear cells (PBMCs), obtained at new diagnosis, from a patient treated with antithyroid drugs. The receptors originated from a woman aged 35-65 years with Graves disease. CDR3s include the opening cysteine and the closing phenylalanine or tryptophan. The D gene is left open where the match is weak. Clone size, where shown, is once, few, many, or a class for clones that have expanded.

>.|TRBV7-9|many|TRBJ2-7
TGTGCCAGCAGCGCAGCGTCCGACAGGGCCCCCGGGGGTTTCTACGAGCAGTACTTC
CASSAASDRAPGGFYEQYF
>.|TRBV11-2|many|TRBJ2-5
TGTGCCAGCAGCTTGCCGGTGTACCAAGAGACCCAGTACTTC
CASSLPVYQETQYF
>.|TRBV20-1|.|TRBJ1-1
TGCAGTGCTAGAGATCATGGGTATTCCACTGAAGCTTTCTTT
CSARDHGYSTEAFF
>.|TRBV12-3/TRBV12-4|many|TRBJ2-1
TGTGCCAGCACCAAGGGGAATTACAATGAGCAGTTCTTC
CASTKGNYNEQFF
>.|TRBV4-1|.|TRBJ2-3
TGCGCCAGCAGCCAAGCGGGAAATCGGTTTGAGGCAGATACGCAGTATTTT
CASSQAGNRFEADTQYF
>TRBD1|TRBV12-3/TRBV12-4|many|TRBJ1-2
TGTGCCAGCAGCTACAGGGGGCCGGGCTATGGCTACACCTTC
CASSYRGPGYGYTF
>.|TRBV11-3|many|TRBJ1-2
TGTGCCAGCAGCTTAGATCGGAGCCTGGGCTATGGCTACACCTTC
CASSLDRSLGYGYTF
>.|TRBV5-1|.|TRBJ2-5
TGCGCCAGCAGCCAAGGAACAGGGCCCCAAGAGACCCAGTACTTC
CASSQGTGPQETQYF
>.|TRBV27|.|TRBJ2-1
TGTGCCAGCAGGTCGAGCCAGGGGAGCTCCTACAATGAGCAGTTCTTC
CASRSSQGSSYNEQFF
>.|TRBV28|many|TRBJ2-3
TGTGCCAGCAGTTTTTTGACACCGAGAACTGAAGATACGCAGTATTTT
CASSFLTPRTEDTQYF
>.|TRBV12-3/TRBV12-4|many|TRBJ1-1
TGTGCCAGCAGCATAGGATACACTGAAGCTTTCTTT
CASSIGYTEAFF
>.|TRBV20-1|many|TRBJ2-3
TGCAGTGCTGTCCGGGACATTCACACAGATACGCAGTATTTT
CSAVRDIHTDTQYF
>.|TRBV10-3|many|TRBJ2-1
TGTGCCATCAGACCCGACAGATCTGGGGATGAGCAGTTCTTC
CAIRPDRSGDEQFF
>TRBD2|TRBV10-1|many|TRBJ2-3
TGCGCCAGCAGTGAGTCGGTGACTAGCGGGGGCACAGATACGCAGTATTTT
CASSESVTSGGTDTQYF
>.|TRBV4-1|few|TRBJ2-2
TGCGCCAGCAGCCAAGGACGAGTCGGGGAGCTGTTTTTT
CASSQGRVGELFF
>.|TRBV11-1|many|TRBJ2-1
TGTGCCAGCAGTTACAACAATGAGCAGTTCTTC
CASSYNNEQFF
>TRBD2|TRBV7-9|.|TRBJ2-2
TGTGCCAGCAGCTTAAGCGGGGGGGCCGTCGGCGGGGAGCTGTTTTTT
CASSLSGGAVGGELFF
>.|TRBV3-1|many|TRBJ2-7
TGTGCCAGCAGCTCTACGGGGGGCGGGTACGAGCAGTACTTC
CASSSTGGGYEQYF
>.|TRBV11-3|many|TRBJ1-2
TGTGCCAGCAGCTTAGATAACGGTTCCCGCGGCTACACCTTC
CASSLDNGSRGYTF
>TRBD2|TRBV2|many|TRBJ2-7
TGTGCCAGCAGGGTCTCCCTAGCGGGTAGCTCCTACGAGCAGTACTTC
CASRVSLAGSSYEQYF
>.|TRBV20-1|few|TRBJ1-2
TGCAGTGCTAGAAAGCTCTATGGCTACACCTTC
CSARKLYGYTF
>.|TRBV12-3/TRBV12-4|many|TRBJ1-5
TGTGCCAGCACCCCCAGTAGCAATCAGCCCCAGCATTTT
CASTPSSNQPQHF
>.|TRBV14|many|TRBJ2-1
TGTGCCAGCAGCCTGGGACTCCCGTTTGATGAGCAGTTCTTC
CASSLGLPFDEQFF
>TRBD2|TRBV10-3|.|TRBJ2-5
TGTGCCATCAGTGAGTCGGCTAGCGGGGGGCCTACTAGGACCCAGTACTTC
CAISESASGGPTRTQYF
>.|TRBV20-1|few|TRBJ2-7
TGCAGTGCTAGACCCAGATACCAGGGGAGGAGAACCTACGAGCAGTACTTC
CSARPRYQGRRTYEQYF
>.|TRBV6-1|many|TRBJ2-7
TGTGCCAGCAGCCACGGGACCCAATACGAGCAGTACTTC
CASSHGTQYEQYF
>.|TRBV29-1|few|TRBJ2-7
TGCAGCGTTGAAGAGACAGGCCGGCGGTCTGGGCAGTACTTC
CSVEETGRRSGQYF
>TRBD1|TRBV5-1|.|TRBJ1-1
TGCGCCAGCGGGTTCCCGGACAGGGCCACTGAAGCTTTCTTT
CASGFPDRATEAFF
>.|TRBV2|few|TRBJ2-7
TGTGCCAGCAGTGAAGATGGGTACGAGCAGTACTTC
CASSEDGYEQYF
>.|TRBV6-5|many|TRBJ2-5
TGTGCCAGCAGTTACTCGAGTGCGGTACCGAAGACCCAGTACTTC
CASSYSSAVPKTQYF
>TRBD1|TRBV6-2/TRBV6-3|.|TRBJ1-5
TGTGCCAGCAGTTACTCTTCCGGACAGGTTAATCAGCCCCAGCATTTT
CASSYSSGQVNQPQHF
>TRBD2|TRBV6-1|once|TRBJ2-2
TGTGCCAGCAGCACCGGGGGGTGGCGGGCCGGGGAGCTGTTTTTT
CASSTGGWRAGELFF
>.|TRBV10-2|few|TRBJ1-2
TGCGCCAGCACCCCGGGGGCCCACTATGGCTACACCTTC
CASTPGAHYGYTF
>TRBD2|TRBV18|.|TRBJ2-1
TGTGCCAGCTCACTTGGACTAGCGGGCTCCTACAATGAGCAGTTCTTC
CASSLGLAGSYNEQFF
>TRBD1|TRBV6-1|.|TRBJ1-2
TGTGCCAGCAGGCGGGACAGGGCCAACTATGGCTACACCTTC
CASRRDRANYGYTF